A single sample is the source of the 17 T cell receptor beta chains below, sequenced in a study of cytomegalovirus exposure and HLA in healthy donors. The PCR ran on 60 Vbeta and 13 Jbeta primers. TCRdb's table, derived via immunoSEQ multiplex PCR, lists solely in-frame clones and lacks some. The sample carries about 190,000 clones, about four fifths recorded once. Input material: PBMCs. These receptors all come from a woman aged 25 to 45 in good health and CMV-seropositive.

The rearrangement uses TRBV7-2 and TRBJ1-3; D uncertain. Germline V gene sequence: CDR1 SGHTA, CDR2 FQGNSA. This CDR3 has 14 residues. V lost 1 base to trimming and J lost 7 bases, with 11 bases between them. The CDR3 nucleotides are TGTGCCAGCAGCTTAGGTATTTTGGAGAACACCATATATTTT. This codes for CASSLGILENTIYF.

The chain has TRBV7-9 and TRBJ2-1; D is uncertain. The CDR3 covers 12 residues. From germline, CDR1 is SEHNR and CDR2 FQNEAQ (reference sequence). Trimming cost V 4 bases and J 4 bases, with 5 bases left between them. CDR3 amino acids: CASSYEYNEQFF. The CDR3 nucleotides are TGTGCCAGCAGCTATGAGTACAATGAGCAGTTCTTC.

The rearrangement joins TRBV2 to TRBJ2-3; D perhaps matches TRBD2 (7 bases). The CDR3 loop spans 15 amino acids. The V end was cut by 7 bases, the J end by 3 bases, with 17 bases between. CDR1 SNHLY and CDR2 FYNNEI come from the germline V gene. The CDR3 DNA sequence: TGTGCCAGCAATCCCAGGGAGGGGGGGACAGATACGCAGTATTTT. This sequence encodes CASNPREGGTDTQYF.

V is TRBV2 and J is TRBJ2-1; a weak D match, TRBD1 (5 bases). V lost 3 bases to trimming and J lost 5 bases, with 11 bases between them. This CDR3 comprises 14 residues. Germline V gene sequence: CDR1 SNHLY, CDR2 FYNNEI. CDR3 nucleotides: TGTGCCAGCAGTGAGGCCAGGGCGGACAATGAGCAGTTCTTC. Protein sequence: CASSEARADNEQFF.

The chain carries TRBV5-1 and TRBJ2-7, with TRBD2 matching 8 bases. J was trimmed by 6 bases and V by 4 bases; bases with no gene match: 9. CDR1 is SGHRS, CDR2 YFSETQ, per germline. The CDR3 spans 14 residues. CDR3 amino acids: CASSRGLGATEQYF. The CDR3, as DNA: TGCGCCAGCAGCCGGGGACTAGGCGCAACCGAGCAGTACTTC.

V is TRBV9 and J is TRBJ2-5; TRBD2 aligns across 11 bases. Germline assignment: CDR1 SGDLS and CDR2 YYNGEE. V dropped 0 bases and J dropped 5; count of bases not matched to a gene: 3. This CDR3 has 15 amino acids. The CDR3 here is CASSVGGTSGETQYF. The CDR3 DNA reads TGTGCCAGCAGCGTAGGGGGGACTAGCGGTGAGACCCAGTACTTC.

The V gene is TRBV30, the J gene TRBJ2-7; tentative D call: TRBD1 (6 bases). The CDR3 is 12 amino acids. V was cut by 4 bases and J by 2 bases, with 9 bases left in between. The V gene's germline CDR1 is GTSNPN and CDR2 SVGIG (reference sequence). CDR3 in DNA: TGTGCCTGGAACAGGGTGGCCTACGAGCAGTACTTC. Its translation: CAWNRVAYEQYF.

This clone was counted only a few times. V is TRBV5-1 and J is TRBJ2-2; D is perhaps TRBD2 (5 bases). V was cut by 5 bases and J by 0 bases, with 11 bases left in between. The CDR3 totals 15 residues. Germline V lookup: CDR1 SGHRS, CDR2 YFSETQ. In DNA, the CDR3 is TGCGCCAGCAGTGGTAGCGCGGCGAACACCGGGGAGCTGTTTTTT. The encoded protein is CASSGSAANTGELFF.

The chain uses TRBV30 and TRBJ1-1, with D possibly matching TRBD1 (6 bases). Germline values: CDR1 GTSNPN, CDR2 SVGIG (reference sequence). Trimming shortened V by 4 bases and J by 0 bases, and 9 bases separated the two germline ends. The CDR3 runs 13 residues. CDR3 nucleotide sequence: TGTGCCTGGAAGGGGGACATGAACACTGAAGCTTTCTTT. The encoded protein is CAWKGDMNTEAFF.

The chain couples TRBV9 to TRBJ1-1, with D perhaps TRBD1 (5 bases). The CDR3 runs 14 residues. The V end was cut by 0 bases, the J end by 3 bases, with 9 bases between. Germline V CDR1 and CDR2: SGDLS, YYNGEE. The CDR3 DNA reads as TGTGCCAGCAGCGTAGCAGGGATGGACACTGAAGCTTTCTTT. Amino acids: CASSVAGMDTEAFF.

The rearrangement joins TRBV2 to TRBJ1-4; TRBD1 is a possible D gene (5 bases). Trimming shortened V by 7 bases and J by 3 bases, and 9 bases separated the two germline ends. CDR1 is SNHLY, CDR2 FYNNEI, per germline. There are 13 residues in the CDR3. Here the CDR3 reads CASKGQANEKLFF. The CDR3 DNA reads as TGTGCCAGCAAGGGGCAGGCTAATGAAAAACTGTTTTTT. Supplemented by reference TRBV2 and TRBJ1-4, the full variable domain reads EPEVTQTPSHQVTQMGQEVILRCVPISNHLYFYWYRQILGQKVEFLVSFYNNEISEKSEIFDDQFSVERPDGSNFTLKIRSTKLEDSAMYFCASKGQANEKLFFGSGTQLSVL.

CDR3 DNA: TGTGCCAGCAGTTCGACAGGGGCAACTAATGAAAAACTGTTTTTT. This encodes CASSSTGATNEKLFF. The chain is built from TRBV28 and TRBJ1-4; 8 nucleotides agree with TRBD1. Losses at the gene ends were 4 bases for V and 0 bases for J; bases not matched to a gene: 1. Per the germline V gene, CDR1 is MDHEN and CDR2 is SYDVKM. The CDR3 is 15 residues long.

The CDR3 DNA reads as TGTGCCAGCAGCGTCGAGGTGAACACTGAAGCTTTCTTT. Translation gives CASSVEVNTEAFF. V is TRBV9 and J is TRBJ1-1; D is unresolved. CDR3 length equals 13 residues. The germline V and J ends were trimmed by 2 bases and 0 bases, with 5 bases remaining between them. Per the germline V gene, CDR1 is SGDLS and CDR2 is YYNGEE.

The J gene is TRBJ1-2, the V gene TRBV28; TRBD1 is a possible D gene (6 bases). The V end lost 3 bases, the J end lost 5 bases, and 10 bases lay between the germline ends. This CDR3 comprises 13 residues. Germline assignment: CDR1 MDHEN and CDR2 SYDVKM. CDR3 sequence reads: CASSLTGQYGYTF. Written as DNA, the CDR3 is TGTGCCAGCAGTTTGACAGGACAGTATGGCTACACCTTC.

This chain connects TRBV5-6 to TRBJ2-1, with 8 bases aligning to TRBD2. Trimming removed 2 bases from V and 9 bases from J; junction bases left unmatched: 7. The CDR3 spans 14 residues. Germline V gene data show CDR1 as SGHDT and CDR2 as YYEEEE. CDR3 sequence reads: CASSFGSGIVEQFF. CDR3 nucleotide sequence: TGTGCCAGCAGCTTTGGTAGCGGGATTGTTGAGCAGTTCTTC.

The rearrangement uses TRBV15 and TRBJ1-1; tentative D call: TRBD1 (5 bases). V dropped 0 bases and J dropped 3 bases, with 14 bases sitting between them. CDR1 is LNHNV and CDR2 is YYDKDF in the germline V gene (reference sequence). CDR3 size: 16 residues. The CDR3 coding sequence is TGTGCCACCAGCAGAGATCGAGTAGGGGCTCACACTGAAGCTTTCTTT. This codes for CATSRDRVGAHTEAFF.

This clone was observed a single time. This rearrangement joins TRBV14 to TRBJ1-4; a weak D match, TRBD1 (6 bases). This CDR3 region has 16 residues. Germline V CDR1 and CDR2: SGHDN, FVKESK. Trimming stripped 0 bases from V and 5 bases from J, with 13 bases between. CDR3 loop: CASSQDRGTFNEKLFF. DNA of the CDR3: TGTGCCAGCAGCCAAGATAGGGGGACATTCAATGAAAAACTGTTTTTT. The full variable domain, its missing parts supplied by reference TRBV14 and TRBJ1-4, is EAGVTQFPSHSVIEKGQTVTLRCDPISGHDNLYWYRRVMGKEIKFLLHFVKESKQDESGMPNNRFLAERTGGTYSTLKVQPAELEDSGVYFCASSQDRGTFNEKLFFGSGTQLSVL.